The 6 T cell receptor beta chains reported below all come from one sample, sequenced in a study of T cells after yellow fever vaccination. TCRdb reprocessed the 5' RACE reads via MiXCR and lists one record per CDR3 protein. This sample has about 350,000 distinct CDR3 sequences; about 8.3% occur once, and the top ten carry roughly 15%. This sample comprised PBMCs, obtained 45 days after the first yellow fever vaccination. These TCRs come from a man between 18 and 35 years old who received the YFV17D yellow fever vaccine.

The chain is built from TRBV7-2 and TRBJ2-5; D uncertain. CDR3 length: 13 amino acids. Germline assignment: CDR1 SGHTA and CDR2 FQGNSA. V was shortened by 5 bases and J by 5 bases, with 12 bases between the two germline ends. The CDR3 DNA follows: TGTGCCAGCAGCGCACTAAGTTCGGAGACCCAGTACTTC. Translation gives CASSALSSETQYF.

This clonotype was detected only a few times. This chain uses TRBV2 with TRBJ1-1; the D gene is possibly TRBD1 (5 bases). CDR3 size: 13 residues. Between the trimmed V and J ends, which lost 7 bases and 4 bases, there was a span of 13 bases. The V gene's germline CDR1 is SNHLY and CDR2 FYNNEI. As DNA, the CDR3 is TGTGCCAGCATGGGTCAGGGTGGCACTGAAGCTTTCTTT. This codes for CASMGQGGTEAFF.

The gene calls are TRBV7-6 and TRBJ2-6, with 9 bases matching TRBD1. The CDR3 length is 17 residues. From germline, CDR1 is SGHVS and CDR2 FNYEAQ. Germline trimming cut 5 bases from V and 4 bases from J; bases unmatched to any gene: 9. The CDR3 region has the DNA TGTGCCAGCAGCCTGACAGGGGGGGGATCAGGGGCCAACGTCCTGACTTTC. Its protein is CASSLTGGGSGANVLTF.

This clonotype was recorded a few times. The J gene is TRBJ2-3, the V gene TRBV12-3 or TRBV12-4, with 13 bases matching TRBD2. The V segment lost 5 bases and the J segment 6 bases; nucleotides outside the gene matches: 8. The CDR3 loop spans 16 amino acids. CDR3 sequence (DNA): TGTGCCAGCAGTGGATGGACTAGCGGGGGTCTGGATACGCAGTATTTT. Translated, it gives CASSGWTSGGLDTQYF.

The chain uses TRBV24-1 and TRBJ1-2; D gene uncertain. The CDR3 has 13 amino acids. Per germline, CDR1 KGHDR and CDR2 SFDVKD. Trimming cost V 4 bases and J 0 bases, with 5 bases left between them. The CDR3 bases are TGTGCCACCAGTGAAGGGTCTAACTATGGCTACACCTTC. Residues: CATSEGSNYGYTF.

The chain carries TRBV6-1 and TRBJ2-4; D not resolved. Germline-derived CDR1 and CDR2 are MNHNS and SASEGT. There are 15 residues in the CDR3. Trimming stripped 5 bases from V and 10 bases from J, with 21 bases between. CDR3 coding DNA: TGTGCCAGCAGTATCGGGTGGGCAATGGGAAATATTCAGTACTTC. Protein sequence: CASSIGWAMGNIQYF.